These T cell receptor beta chains were read from a single sample in a study of cytomegalovirus exposure and HLA in healthy donors. Libraries were prepared by immunoSEQ multiplex PCR; TCRdb keeps only in-frame clonotypes and omits some of them. The sample has 70,000 to 95,000 clones; approximately 85% are singletons. Material for sequencing was PBMCs. The source is a woman between 18 and 29 years old in good health and CMV-seropositive. Both conserved end residues are part of each CDR3. The D gene is left open where the match is weak.

v_call d_call cdr3_aa
TRBV4-1 TRBD2 CASSPWTRTSGGDTQYF
TRBV9 - CASSPTQGGMADTQYF
TRBV27 TRBD2 CASRGLAGGGETQYF
TRBV4-1 - CASSQEGGAGSTDTQYF
TRBV9 TRBD2 CASSVALGLVNEQFF
TRBV6-5 TRBD1 CASSATRGRGDEQYF
TRBV7-9 - CASSPLDRNQPQHF
TRBV14 TRBD2 CASSQDASGNNEQFF
TRBV15 - CATSSSGGTVDEQFF
TRBV2 - CASSDFILEGWYGYTF
TRBV2 - CASSGPTGHTGELFF
TRBV5-6 TRBD2 CASSSGLADEQYF
TRBV18 TRBD1 CASSPAGTEYGYTF
TRBV6-1 - CASSLTVSGYTF
TRBV5-1 - CASSVAGTRANYGYTF
TRBV27 - CASSSSSYNSPLHF
TRBV4-1 - CASSQDGGGAQYF
TRBV4-1 TRBD2 CASSPAGLAVAYEQYF
TRBV7-6 - CASKRQPGNTIYF
TRBV10-3 - CAIAGSGYNEQFF
TRBV7-6 TRBD2 CASSFTTGTTDTQYF
TRBV6-1 TRBD1 CASSTGTGFEQYF
TRBV6-1 - CASLRDLGEQYF
TRBV5-8 TRBD1 CASSSQGVQYTPEAFF
TRBV6-6 - CASSYRDRGSEQYF
TRBV19 TRBD1 CASSIYRGDSPLHF
TRBV6-1 - CASSVDRYYFNTEAFF
TRBV4-1 TRBD2 CASSHPTSGGRETQYF
TRBV2 TRBD1 CASIGTGARTDTQYF
TRBV10-1 - CASSGWEGPGWAAAFF
TRBV7-8 TRBD2 CASSRLAGGPYEQFF
TRBV19 TRBD1 CASSILGTGTFAEAFF
TRBV6-6 TRBD1 CAAKDRASPSVTQHF
TRBV9 - CASIWTTNTEAFF
TRBV2 TRBD1 CASSDRTGNVSPLHF
TRBV7-9 - CASSEQGIGEQYF
TRBV19 TRBD2 CASKGSGGNTGELFF
TRBV6-5 TRBD2 CAAGLDTGELFF
TRBV7-2 - CASSLARETQYF
TRBV10-2 - CASSELVTGELFF
TRBV6-5 TRBD1 CASSYSSTGATEAFF
TRBV5-1 TRBD1 CASSPGQGNYGYTF
TRBV19 TRBD2 CASSIGLAFSTDTQYF
TRBV2 TRBD2 CASSVGLAADTQYF
TRBV4-2 TRBD1 CASSQTGGGGYGYTF
TRBV4-1 - CASSTRGGGNTEAFF
TRBV4-1 - CASSHILDEQYF
TRBV10-2 - CASSPSSRETQYF
TRBV7-7 - CASSFGRDYGYTF
TRBV5-1 - CASSLGGGGYEQFF
TRBV5-1 - CDSSFSTNYEQYF
TRBV5-1 - CASSLQPTGLGNQPQHF
TRBV11-2 TRBD1 CASSLGQGMWRNTEAFF
TRBV7-9 - CASSLAGGPYYEQYF
TRBV6-5 - CASSFLRSTDTQYF
TRBV6-1 TRBD1 CASSRDRVVDIQYF
TRBV5-1 TRBD1 CASSLTGAPSTGELFF
TRBV5-1 - CASSLRPRFYFSAEQYF
TRBV6-5 TRBD1 CASSYYRGADEQFF
TRBV19 TRBD2 CASSVESSGRVNEQFF